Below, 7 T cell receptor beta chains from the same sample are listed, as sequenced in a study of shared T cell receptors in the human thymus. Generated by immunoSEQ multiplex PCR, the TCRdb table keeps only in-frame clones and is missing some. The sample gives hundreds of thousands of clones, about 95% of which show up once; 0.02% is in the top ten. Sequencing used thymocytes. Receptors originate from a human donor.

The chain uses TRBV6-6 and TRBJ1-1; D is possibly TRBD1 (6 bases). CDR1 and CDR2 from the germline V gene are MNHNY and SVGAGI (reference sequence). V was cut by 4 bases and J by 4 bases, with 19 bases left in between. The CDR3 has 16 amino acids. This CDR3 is CASSFWDIPTGTEAFF. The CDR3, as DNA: TGTGCCAGCAGTTTTTGGGACATCCCGACGGGCACTGAAGCTTTCTTT.

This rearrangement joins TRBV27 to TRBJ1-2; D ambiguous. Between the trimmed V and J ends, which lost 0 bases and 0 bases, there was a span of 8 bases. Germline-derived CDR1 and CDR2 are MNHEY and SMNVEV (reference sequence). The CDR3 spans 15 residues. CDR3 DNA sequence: TGTGCCAGCAGTTTATCCGGGGTAGCTAACTATGGCTACACCTTC. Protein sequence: CASSLSGVANYGYTF.

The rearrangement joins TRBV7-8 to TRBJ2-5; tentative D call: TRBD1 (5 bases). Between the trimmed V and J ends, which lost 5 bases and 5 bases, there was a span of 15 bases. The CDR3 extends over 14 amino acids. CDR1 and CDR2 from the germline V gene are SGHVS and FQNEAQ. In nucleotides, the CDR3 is TGTGCCAGCAGCCCCGTGGGGCTTGGGGAGACCCAGTACTTC. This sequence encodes CASSPVGLGETQYF.

Written as DNA, the CDR3 is TGTGCCAGCAGTTTAATCCCCGCCTGGGATACGCAGTATTTT. This codes for CASSLIPAWDTQYF. The chain uses TRBV27 and TRBJ2-3; D is unresolved. The CDR3 contains 14 residues. V was pared by 2 bases and J by 6 bases, with 12 bases between. Germline-derived CDR1 and CDR2 are MNHEY and SMNVEV (reference sequence).

CDR3 region: CASSYPGQREQTEAFF. The DNA for the CDR3 is TGTGCCAGCAGTTACCCCGGACAGAGGGAGCAGACTGAAGCTTTCTTT. V and J are TRBV6-6 and TRBJ1-1; tentative D call: TRBD1 (6 bases). V gave up 2 bases and J gave up 5 bases, with 18 bases separating them. Germline V gene data show CDR1 as MNHNY and CDR2 as SVGAGI (reference sequence). The CDR3 totals 16 residues.

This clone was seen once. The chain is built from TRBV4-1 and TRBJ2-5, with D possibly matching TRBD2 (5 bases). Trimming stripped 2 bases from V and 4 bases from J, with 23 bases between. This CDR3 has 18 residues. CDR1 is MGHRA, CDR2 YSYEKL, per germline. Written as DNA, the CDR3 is TGCGCCAGCAGCCAAATCGGTCTGGGTGGGAGTGTGCGAGAGACCCAGTACTTC. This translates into CASSQIGLGGSVRETQYF.

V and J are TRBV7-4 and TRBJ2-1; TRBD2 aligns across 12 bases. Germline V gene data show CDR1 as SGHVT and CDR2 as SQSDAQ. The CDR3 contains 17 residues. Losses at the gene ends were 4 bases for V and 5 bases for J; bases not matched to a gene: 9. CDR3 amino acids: CASSSHPLAGGDNEQFF. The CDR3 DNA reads TGTGCCAGCAGCTCGCACCCGCTAGCGGGAGGGGACAATGAGCAGTTCTTC.